The 5 T cell receptor beta chains given below trace back to one sample, sequenced in a study of cytomegalovirus exposure and HLA in healthy donors. Here immunoSEQ multiplex PCR was the method, and the copy in TCRdb shows in-frame clones only, minus some. The sample records over 100,000 clones, around 89% being singletons. The sequenced sample consisted of PBMCs. These receptors were collected from a woman younger than 30 in good health and CMV-seropositive.

The chain carries TRBV4-2 and TRBJ1-5; D is unresolved. V lost 1 base and J 3 bases, leaving 7 bases between the germline ends. In germline, CDR1 is LGHNA, CDR2 YNFKEQ. CDR3 length equals 14 residues. The CDR3: CASSQGQDNQPQHF. In DNA, the CDR3 is TGTGCCAGCAGCCAAGGGCAGGACAATCAGCCCCAGCATTTT.

This clone was counted once. V gene TRBV5-5 combines with J gene TRBJ1-2; a possible D gene is TRBD1 (5 bases). The CDR3 has 15 residues. Germline V gene data show CDR1 as SGHKS and CDR2 as YYEKEE (reference sequence). V lost 0 bases to trimming and J lost 4 bases, with 13 bases between them. The CDR3 region has the DNA TGTGCCAGCAGCTTGGACGGGGGAGGCAGCTATGGCTACACCTTC. Encoded protein: CASSLDGGGSYGYTF.

The chain has TRBV6-1 and TRBJ2-1, with TRBD2 as a possible D gene (5 bases). This CDR3 comprises 14 residues. Trimming took 8 bases from V and 9 from J, leaving 20 bases between them. The germline CDR1 and CDR2 sequences are MNHNS and SASEGT. The CDR3 nucleotides are TGTGCCAGCGAAGGCCTAGTCGGGGTGGGTGAGCAGTTCTTC. It is translated as CASEGLVGVGEQFF.

The V call is TRBV30, the J call TRBJ1-2; tentatively, D is TRBD1 (5 bases). CDR1 and CDR2 (germline): GTSNPN, SVGIG (reference sequence). The V and J ends lost 7 bases and 6 bases respectively, with 21 bases between them. This CDR3 contains 14 residues. For the CDR3, the DNA is TGTGCCTTCACAGGTTGGTCTGCGACACATGGCTACACCTTC. The encoded protein is CAFTGWSATHGYTF.

The CDR3 is CASSFQGYHEQYF. CDR3 DNA: TGTGCCAGCAGTTTTCAGGGCTACCACGAGCAGTACTTC. The chain carries TRBV27 and TRBJ2-7; D may be TRBD1 (5 bases). Trimming removed 3 bases at V and 5 bases at J, with 11 bases between. The CDR3 loop spans 13 amino acids. CDR1 and CDR2 from the germline V gene are MNHEY and SMNVEV (reference sequence).